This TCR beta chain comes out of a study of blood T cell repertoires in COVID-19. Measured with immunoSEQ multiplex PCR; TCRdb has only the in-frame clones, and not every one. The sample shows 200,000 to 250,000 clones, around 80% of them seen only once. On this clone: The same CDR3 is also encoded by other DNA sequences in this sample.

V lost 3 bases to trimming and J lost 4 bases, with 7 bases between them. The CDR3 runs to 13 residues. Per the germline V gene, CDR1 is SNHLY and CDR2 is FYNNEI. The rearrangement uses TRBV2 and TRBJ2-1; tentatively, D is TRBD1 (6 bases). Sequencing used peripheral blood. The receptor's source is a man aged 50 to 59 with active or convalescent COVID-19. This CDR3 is CASSERGYNEQFF. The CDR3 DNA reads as TGTGCCAGCAGTGAGAGGGGGTACAATGAGCAGTTCTTC.